This T cell receptor beta chain was sequenced during a study of early T cells in non-severe SARS-CoV-2 infection. Study as a whole: With bulk RNA from unsorted whole blood as input, sequencing yielded unpaired chains.

Findings of the study overall: Anti-spike CD8 responses were favored by VDJdb matching, which missed private and CD4 specificities.

Individual cDNA molecules received unique molecular identifiers. One entry per CDR3 protein results from TCRdb running MiXCR on the 5' RACE reads. The top ten hold around 7.5% of the sample, which has roughly 83,000 distinct CDR3 sequences, more than 9% seen once. Trimming left V 3 bases short and J 0 bases short, with 13 bases between. The CDR3 consists of 16 residues. Germline assignment: CDR1 LNHDA and CDR2 SQIVND (reference sequence). This clonotype was counted many times. What it recognizes is unknown. The source of this sequence is an adult who was a healthcare worker with PCR-confirmed SARS-CoV-2 infection or an uninfected control (not recorded which). Specimen: whole blood, collected at baseline. The chain links TRBV19 to TRBJ2-3; a possible D gene is TRBD2 (5 bases). CDR3 residues: CASSMQGGSSTDTQYF. The CDR3 DNA sequence: TGTGCCAGTAGTATGCAAGGCGGGTCTAGCACAGATACGCAGTATTTT.